The present T cell receptor beta chain was sequenced within a study of OX40 agonist ivuxolimab in advanced cancers. At the level of the whole study: Ivuxolimab, which targeted the costimulatory receptor OX40 (CD134), was an agonistic, fully human IgG2 monoclonal antibody. Intravenous ivuxolimab was administered to patients every 2 weeks at six dose levels: 0.01, 0.1, 0.3, 1.5, 3 and 10 mg/kg. Of the 52 patients in dose escalation, around 19 had hepatocellular carcinoma, about 15 had melanoma, 9 had renal cell carcinoma and 9 had head and neck cancer. In the dose-escalation cohort, 70% to 85% of patients were male, and the mean age was approximately 60 years, with a range of about 23 to 90. Patients were allowed to have had prior anti-PD-1, anti-PD-L1 or anti-CTLA-4 therapy, and 40% of the dose-escalation patients had been treated with checkpoint inhibitors. Partial responses were achieved by three dose-escalation patients, of whom one had hepatocellular carcinoma and two had cutaneous melanoma. The purpose of peripheral TCRbeta sequencing was to test whether ivuxolimab changed TCR sequence diversity and led to clonal T-cell expansion. The monotherapy dose-escalation portion (N of about 52 patients) of the phase I ivuxolimab trial is reported in the paper. Study-level results and caveats: Partial responders in the 0.1-3.0 mg/kg groups had among the lowest normalized peripheral clonal expansion, especially among CD8+ T cells. Antigen specificity was not determined for the clonally expanded peripheral T cells. At doses of 0.1 to 3.0 mg/kg, clonal expansion of both CD4+ and CD8+ T cells in blood was seen between baseline and week 6. After ivuxolimab, expanded clones were on average more numerous among CD8+ T cells than among CD4+ T cells. Low levels of normalized T-cell clonal expansion were also seen in some nonresponding patients.

Trimming costs V 0 bases and J 5 bases, and their ends lie 7 bases apart. The CDR3 contains 13 residues, cysteine and phenylalanine counted. Just CDR3 DNA is preserved here, 39 bases in frame from base 1. CDR1 and CDR2 (SGHRS, YFSETQ) derive from the germline V gene. Notes on this clone: What antigen it recognizes has not been identified. No clone much larger than this one lies a single base away; base qualities are absent.

Genomic DNA was extracted from sorted cells for sequencing of the TCRbeta CDR3 region. TCRbeta CDR3 regions were sequenced using the immunoSEQ Assay. In its TCRdb copy, this immuneACCESS table keeps in-frame sequences only and misses some clones. Where compared with another copy, unresolved V genes explain less than half of these, and the others have no known cause. Within this sample are 70,000 or so clones, with roughly 88% of them counted one time only. The ten largest clones take up roughly 1.2% of the sample. The trial excluded patients who had a history of autoimmune disease or who were on systemic immunosuppression. Peripheral blood for TCR sequencing was collected from all dose cohorts at baseline, on cycle 4 day 1, and on cycle 7 day 1. Samples were obtained from an open-label, multicenter, first-in-human phase I dose-escalation trial of ivuxolimab. The trial enrolled adults with locally advanced or metastatic head and neck squamous cell, hepatocellular, melanoma or renal cell carcinoma. Before TCR sequencing, CD4+ T cells and CD8+ T cells from peripheral blood were sorted into separate populations.

The sequence derives from an adult with an advanced solid tumor such as melanoma, head and neck, liver or kidney cancer. This chain joins TRBV5-1 to TRBJ2-3, with no confidently assigned D gene. Sample: CD4+ or CD8+ T cells sorted from blood, taken in a trial of the OX40 agonist ivuxolimab. The bases are TGCGCCAGCAGCTTGGGGTCCCGAGATACGCAGTATTTT. It translates to CASSLGSRDTQYF.